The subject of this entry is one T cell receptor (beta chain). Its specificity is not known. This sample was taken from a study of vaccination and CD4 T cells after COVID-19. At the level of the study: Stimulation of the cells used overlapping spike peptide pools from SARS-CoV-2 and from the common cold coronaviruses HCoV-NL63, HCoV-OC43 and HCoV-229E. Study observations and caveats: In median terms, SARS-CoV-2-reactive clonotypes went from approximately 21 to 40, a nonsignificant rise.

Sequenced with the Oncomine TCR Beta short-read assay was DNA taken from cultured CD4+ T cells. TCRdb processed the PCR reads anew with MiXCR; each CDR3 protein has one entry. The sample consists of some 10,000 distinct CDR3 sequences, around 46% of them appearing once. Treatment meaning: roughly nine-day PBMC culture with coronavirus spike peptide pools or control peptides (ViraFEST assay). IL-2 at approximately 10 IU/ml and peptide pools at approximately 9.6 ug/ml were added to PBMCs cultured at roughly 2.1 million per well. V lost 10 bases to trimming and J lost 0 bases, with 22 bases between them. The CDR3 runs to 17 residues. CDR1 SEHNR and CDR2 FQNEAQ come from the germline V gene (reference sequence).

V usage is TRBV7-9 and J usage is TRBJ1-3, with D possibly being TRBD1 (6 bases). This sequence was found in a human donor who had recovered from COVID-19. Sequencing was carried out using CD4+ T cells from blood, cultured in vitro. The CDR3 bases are TGTGCCACCGAGGGGGAACAGCGTATAAACTCTGGAAACACCATATATTTT. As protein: CATEGEQRINSGNTIYF.